This T cell receptor beta chain was identified during a study of beta chain features in type 1 diabetes. Study-level background: Similarity in age, gender and cell yields was seen between patients and healthy donors. Study-level results: Researchers report that Type 1 diabetes patients had moderately but significantly shorter TCRB CDR3s across all four CD4+ subsets.

On this clone: Its cognate antigen is unknown.

The isolated RNA, all of it, was reverse transcribed, so expressed TCRB transcripts were what got sequenced. TCRdb's table, derived via immunoSEQ multiplex PCR, lists solely in-frame clones and lacks some. The sample shows some 360,000 clones, around a tenth of them seen only once. The CDR3 contains 14 residues. Germline V gives CDR1 KGHSH, CDR2 LQKENI. The V and J ends lost 3 bases and 4 bases, in that order; junction bases with no gene match: 5. Central memory, naive, regulatory and stem cell-like memory CD4+ cells were sorted by CD45RO/CCR7/CD25/CD127/CD95/CD27. The rearrangement links TRBV18 to TRBJ1-2, with TRBD1 matching over 7 bases. The TCR sequence derives from a man younger than 40 with type 1 diabetes. Input material: central memory CD4+ T cells from blood. The chain's CDR3 is CASSPGQDSYGYTF. CDR3 DNA: TGTGCCAGCTCACCCGGACAGGACTCCTATGGCTACACCTTC.